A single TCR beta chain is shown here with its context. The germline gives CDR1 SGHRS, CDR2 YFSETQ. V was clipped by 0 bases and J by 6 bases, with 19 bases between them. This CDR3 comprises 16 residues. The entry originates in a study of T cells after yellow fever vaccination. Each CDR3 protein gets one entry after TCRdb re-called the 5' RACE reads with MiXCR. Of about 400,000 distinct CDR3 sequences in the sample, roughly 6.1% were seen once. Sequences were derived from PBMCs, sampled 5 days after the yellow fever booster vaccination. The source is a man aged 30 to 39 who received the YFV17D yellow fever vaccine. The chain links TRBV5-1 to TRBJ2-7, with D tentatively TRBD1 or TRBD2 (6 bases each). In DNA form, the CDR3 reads TGCGCCAGCAGCTTGGAATCGGCAGGGGTGGAGGGCGAGCAGTACTTC. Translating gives CASSLESAGVEGEQYF.